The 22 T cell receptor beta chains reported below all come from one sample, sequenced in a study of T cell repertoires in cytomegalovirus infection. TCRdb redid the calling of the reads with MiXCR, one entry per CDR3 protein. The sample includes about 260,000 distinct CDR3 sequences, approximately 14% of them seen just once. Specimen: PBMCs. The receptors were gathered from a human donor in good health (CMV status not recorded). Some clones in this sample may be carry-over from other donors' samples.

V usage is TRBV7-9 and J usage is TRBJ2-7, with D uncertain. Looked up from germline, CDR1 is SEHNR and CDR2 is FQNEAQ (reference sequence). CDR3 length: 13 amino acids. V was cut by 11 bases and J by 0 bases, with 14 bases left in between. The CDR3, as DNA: TGTGCCGCCACCCACGGAAACTCCTACGAGCAGTACTTC. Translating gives CAATHGNSYEQYF.

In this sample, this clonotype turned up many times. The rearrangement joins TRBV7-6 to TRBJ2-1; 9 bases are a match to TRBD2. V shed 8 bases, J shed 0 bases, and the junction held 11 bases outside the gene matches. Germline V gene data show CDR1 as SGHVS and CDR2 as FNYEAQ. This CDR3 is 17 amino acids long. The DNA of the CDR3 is TGTGCCAGCGGTCGGGGCGGGGGGGGGAGCTCCTACAATGAGCAGTTCTTC. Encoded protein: CASGRGGGGSSYNEQFF.

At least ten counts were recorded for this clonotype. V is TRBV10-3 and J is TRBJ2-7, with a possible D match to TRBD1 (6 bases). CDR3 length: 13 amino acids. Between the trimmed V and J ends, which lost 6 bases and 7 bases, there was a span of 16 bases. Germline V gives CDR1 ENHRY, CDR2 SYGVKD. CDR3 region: CAIRGTYAGEQYF. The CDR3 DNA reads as TGTGCCATCAGAGGGACATATGCCGGGGAGCAGTACTTC.

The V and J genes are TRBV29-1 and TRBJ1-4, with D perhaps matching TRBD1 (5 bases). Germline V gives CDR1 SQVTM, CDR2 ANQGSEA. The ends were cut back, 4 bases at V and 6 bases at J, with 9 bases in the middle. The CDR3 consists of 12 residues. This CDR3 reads CSVAEGDEKLFF. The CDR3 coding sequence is TGCAGCGTTGCAGAAGGGGATGAAAAACTGTTTTTT.

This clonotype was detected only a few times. CDR3 sequence: CASTGQYNEQYF. The CDR3 bases are TGTGCCAGCACGGGACAGTACAACGAGCAGTACTTC. This chain joins TRBV2 and TRBJ2-7, with 7 nucleotides matching TRBD1. This CDR3 has 12 amino acids. Losses at the gene ends were 7 bases for V and 5 bases for J; bases not matched to a gene: 5. CDR1 is SNHLY, CDR2 FYNNEI, per germline. The entire variable domain, with the rest obtained from reference TRBV2 and TRBJ2-7, is as follows: EPEVTQTPSHQVTQMGQEVILRCVPISNHLYFYWYRQILGQKVEFLVSFYNNEISEKSEIFDDQFSVERPDGSNFTLKIRSTKLEDSAMYFCASTGQYNEQYFGPGTRLTVT.

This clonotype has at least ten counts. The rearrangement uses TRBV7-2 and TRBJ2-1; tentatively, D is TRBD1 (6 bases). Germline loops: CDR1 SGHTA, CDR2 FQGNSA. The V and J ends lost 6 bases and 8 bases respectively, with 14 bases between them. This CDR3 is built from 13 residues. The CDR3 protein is CASSISGVYEQFF. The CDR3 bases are TGTGCCAGCAGTATCTCAGGGGTTTATGAGCAGTTCTTC. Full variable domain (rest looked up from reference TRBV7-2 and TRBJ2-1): GAGVSQSPSNKVTEKGKDVELRCDPISGHTALYWYRQSLGQGLEFLIYFQGNSAPDKSGLPSDRFSAERTGGSVSTLTIQRTQQEDSAVYLCASSISGVYEQFFGPGTRLTVL.

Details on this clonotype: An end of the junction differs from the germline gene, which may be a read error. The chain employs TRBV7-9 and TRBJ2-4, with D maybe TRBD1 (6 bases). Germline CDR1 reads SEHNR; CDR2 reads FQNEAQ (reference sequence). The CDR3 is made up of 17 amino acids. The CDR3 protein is CASSPDMGTIAENIQYF. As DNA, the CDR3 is TGTGCCAGCAGCCCAGACATGGGGACAATAGCCGAAAACATTCAGTACTTC. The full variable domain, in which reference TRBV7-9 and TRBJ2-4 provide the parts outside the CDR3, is DTGVSQNPRHKITKRGQNVTFRCDPISEHNRLYWYRQTLGQGPEFLTYFQNEAQLEKSRLLSDRFSAERPKGSFSTLEIQRTEQGDSAMYLCASSPDMGTIAENIQYFGAGTRLSVL.

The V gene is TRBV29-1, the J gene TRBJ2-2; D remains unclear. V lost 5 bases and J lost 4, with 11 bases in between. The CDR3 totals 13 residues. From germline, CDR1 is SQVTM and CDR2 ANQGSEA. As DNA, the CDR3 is TGCAGCGTTCCTAAGTTCCTCACCGGGGAGCTGTTTTTT. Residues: CSVPKFLTGELFF.

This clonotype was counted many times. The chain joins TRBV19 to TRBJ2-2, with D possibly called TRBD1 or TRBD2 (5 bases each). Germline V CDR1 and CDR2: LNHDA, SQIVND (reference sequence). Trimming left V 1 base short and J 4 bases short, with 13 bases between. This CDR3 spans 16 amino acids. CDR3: CASSIVGGAGTGELFF. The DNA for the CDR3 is TGTGCCAGTAGTATAGTTGGGGGTGCGGGCACCGGGGAGCTGTTTTTT.

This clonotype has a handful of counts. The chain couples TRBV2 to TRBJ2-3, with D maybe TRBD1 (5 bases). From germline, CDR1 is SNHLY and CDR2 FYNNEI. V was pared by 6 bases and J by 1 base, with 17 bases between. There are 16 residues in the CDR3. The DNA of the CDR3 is TGTGCCAGCAGGAAGACGGACGCACAGGGCACAGATACGCAGTATTTT. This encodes CASRKTDAQGTDTQYF.

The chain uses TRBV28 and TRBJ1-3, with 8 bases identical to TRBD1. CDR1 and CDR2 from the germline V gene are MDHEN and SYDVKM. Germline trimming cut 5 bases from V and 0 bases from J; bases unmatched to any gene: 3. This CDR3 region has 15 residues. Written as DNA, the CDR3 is TGTGCCAGCAGTCGGACAGGGACCTCTGGAAACACCATATATTTT. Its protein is CASSRTGTSGNTIYF.

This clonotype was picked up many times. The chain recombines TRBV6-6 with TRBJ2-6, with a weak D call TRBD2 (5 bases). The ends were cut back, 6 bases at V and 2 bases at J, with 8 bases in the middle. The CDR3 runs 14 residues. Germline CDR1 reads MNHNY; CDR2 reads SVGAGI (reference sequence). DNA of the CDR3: TGTGCCAGCAGGGACGGGGCTGGGGCCAACGTCCTGACTTTC. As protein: CASRDGAGANVLTF.

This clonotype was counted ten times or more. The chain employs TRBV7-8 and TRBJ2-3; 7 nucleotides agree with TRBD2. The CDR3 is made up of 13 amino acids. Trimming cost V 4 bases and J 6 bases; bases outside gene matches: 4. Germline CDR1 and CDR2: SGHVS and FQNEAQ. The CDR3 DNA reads TGTGCCAGCAGCTGGGGGGGTTCGGATACGCAGTATTTT. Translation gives CASSWGGSDTQYF.

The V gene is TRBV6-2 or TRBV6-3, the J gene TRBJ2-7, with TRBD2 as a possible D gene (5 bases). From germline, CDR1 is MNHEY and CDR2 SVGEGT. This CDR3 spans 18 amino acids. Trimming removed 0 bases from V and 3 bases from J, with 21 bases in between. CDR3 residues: CASSYSPRGLWKIYEQYF. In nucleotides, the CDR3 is TGTGCCAGCAGTTACTCGCCCCGGGGTCTCTGGAAGATCTACGAGCAGTACTTC.

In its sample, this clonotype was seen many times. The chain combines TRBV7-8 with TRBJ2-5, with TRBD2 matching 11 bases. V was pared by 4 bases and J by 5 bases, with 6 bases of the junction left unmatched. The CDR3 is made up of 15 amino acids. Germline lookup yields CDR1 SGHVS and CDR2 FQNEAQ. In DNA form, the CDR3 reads TGTGCCAGCAGCTCCCTAGCGGGAGGCGGGGAGACCCAGTACTTC. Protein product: CASSSLAGGGETQYF.

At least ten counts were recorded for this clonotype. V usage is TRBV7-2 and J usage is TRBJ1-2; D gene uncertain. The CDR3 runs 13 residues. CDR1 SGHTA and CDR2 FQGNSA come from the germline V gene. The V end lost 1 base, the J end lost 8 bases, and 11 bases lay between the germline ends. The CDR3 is CASSLELKMGYTF. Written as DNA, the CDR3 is TGTGCCAGCAGCTTAGAGTTAAAGATGGGCTACACCTTC.

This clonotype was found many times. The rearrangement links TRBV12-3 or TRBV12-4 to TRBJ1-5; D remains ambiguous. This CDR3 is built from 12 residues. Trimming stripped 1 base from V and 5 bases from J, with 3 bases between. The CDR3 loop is CASSLEYQPQHF. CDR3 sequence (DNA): TGTGCCAGCAGTTTAGAGTATCAGCCCCAGCATTTT.

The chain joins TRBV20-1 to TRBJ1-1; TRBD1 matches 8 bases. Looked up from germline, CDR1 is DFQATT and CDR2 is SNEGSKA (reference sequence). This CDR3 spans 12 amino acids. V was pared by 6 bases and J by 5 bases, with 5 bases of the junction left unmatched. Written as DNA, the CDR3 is TGCAGTGCGCGGACAGGGAGGACTGAAGCTTTCTTT. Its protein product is CSARTGRTEAFF.

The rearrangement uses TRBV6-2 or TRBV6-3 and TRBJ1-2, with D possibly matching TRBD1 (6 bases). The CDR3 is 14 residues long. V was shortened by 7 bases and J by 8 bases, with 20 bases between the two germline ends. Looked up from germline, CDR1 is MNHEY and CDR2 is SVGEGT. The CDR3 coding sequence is TGTGCCAGCACACTACGGGCCAACAGGGAAGGCTACACCTTC. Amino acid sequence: CASTLRANREGYTF.

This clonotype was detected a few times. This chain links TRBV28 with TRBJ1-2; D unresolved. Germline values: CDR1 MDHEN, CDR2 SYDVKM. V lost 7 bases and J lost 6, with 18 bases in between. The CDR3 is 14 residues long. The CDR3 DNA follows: TGTGCCAGCACCCCCCCGGCGGTGCCGGATGGCTACACCTTC. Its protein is CASTPPAVPDGYTF.

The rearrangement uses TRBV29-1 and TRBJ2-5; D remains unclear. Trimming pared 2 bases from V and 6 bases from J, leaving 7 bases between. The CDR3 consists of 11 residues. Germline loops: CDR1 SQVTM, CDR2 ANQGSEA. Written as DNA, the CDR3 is TGCAGCGTTGAAACAGCCCAGACCCAGTACTTC. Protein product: CSVETAQTQYF.

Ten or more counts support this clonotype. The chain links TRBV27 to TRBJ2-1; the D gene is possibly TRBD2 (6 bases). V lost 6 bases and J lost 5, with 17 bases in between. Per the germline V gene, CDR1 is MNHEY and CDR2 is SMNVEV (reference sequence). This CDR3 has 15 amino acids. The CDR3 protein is CASRIGSAGNNEQFF. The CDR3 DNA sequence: TGTGCCAGCAGAATAGGATCCGCGGGGAACAATGAGCAGTTCTTC.